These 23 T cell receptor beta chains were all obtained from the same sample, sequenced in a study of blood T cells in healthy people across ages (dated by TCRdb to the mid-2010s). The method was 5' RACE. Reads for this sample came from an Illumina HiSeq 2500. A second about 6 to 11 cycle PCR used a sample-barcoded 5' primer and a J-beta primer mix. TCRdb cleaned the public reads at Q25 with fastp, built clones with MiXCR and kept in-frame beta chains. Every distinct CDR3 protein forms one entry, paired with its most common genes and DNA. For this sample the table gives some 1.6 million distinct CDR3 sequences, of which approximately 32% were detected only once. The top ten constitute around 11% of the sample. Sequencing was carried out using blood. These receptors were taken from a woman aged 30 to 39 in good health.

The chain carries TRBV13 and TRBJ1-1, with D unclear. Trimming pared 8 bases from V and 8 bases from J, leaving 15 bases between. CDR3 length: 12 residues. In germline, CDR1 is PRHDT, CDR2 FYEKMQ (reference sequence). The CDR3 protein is CASSEELREAFF. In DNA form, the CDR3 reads TGTGCCAGCTCAGAGGAACTTCGCGAAGCTTTCTTT.

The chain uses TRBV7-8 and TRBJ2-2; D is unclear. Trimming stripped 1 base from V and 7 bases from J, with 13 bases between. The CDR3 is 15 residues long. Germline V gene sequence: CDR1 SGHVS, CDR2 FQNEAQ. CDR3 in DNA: TGTGCCAGCAGCTTAGTGCCGCAAGGTGGCGGGGAGCTGTTTTTT. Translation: CASSLVPQGGGELFF.

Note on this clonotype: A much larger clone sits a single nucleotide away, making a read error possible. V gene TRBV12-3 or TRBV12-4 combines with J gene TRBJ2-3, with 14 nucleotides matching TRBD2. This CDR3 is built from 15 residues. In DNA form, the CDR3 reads TGTGCCAGCAGTCCGACTAGCGGGGGGGCAGATACGGAGTATTTT. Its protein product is CASSPTSGGADTEYF.

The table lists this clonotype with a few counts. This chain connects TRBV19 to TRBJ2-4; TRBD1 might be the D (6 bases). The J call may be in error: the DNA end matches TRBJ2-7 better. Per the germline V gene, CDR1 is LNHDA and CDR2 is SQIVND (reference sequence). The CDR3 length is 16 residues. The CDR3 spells CASSGPPGQTLYEQYF. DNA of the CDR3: TGTGCCAGTAGCGGCCCTCCCGGACAGACCCTCTACGAGCAGTACTTC.

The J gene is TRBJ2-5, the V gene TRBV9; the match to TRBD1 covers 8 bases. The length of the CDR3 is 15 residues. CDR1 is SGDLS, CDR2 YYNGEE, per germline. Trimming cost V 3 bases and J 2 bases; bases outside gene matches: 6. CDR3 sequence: CASSGQGQAQETQYF. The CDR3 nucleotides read TGTGCCAGCAGCGGACAGGGACAGGCGCAAGAGACCCAGTACTTC.

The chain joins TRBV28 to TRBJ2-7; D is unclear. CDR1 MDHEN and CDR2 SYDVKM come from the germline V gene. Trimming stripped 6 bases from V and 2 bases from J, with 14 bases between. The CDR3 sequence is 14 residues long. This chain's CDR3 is CASSQLRTPYEQYF. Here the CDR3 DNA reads TGTGCCAGCAGCCAACTCAGAACCCCCTACGAGCAGTACTTC.

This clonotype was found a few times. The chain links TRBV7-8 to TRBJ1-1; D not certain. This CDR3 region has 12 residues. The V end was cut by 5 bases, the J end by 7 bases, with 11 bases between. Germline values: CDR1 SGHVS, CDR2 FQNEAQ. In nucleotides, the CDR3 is TGTGCCAGCAGCCCCTCTACCGTTGAAGCTTTCTTT. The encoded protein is CASSPSTVEAFF.

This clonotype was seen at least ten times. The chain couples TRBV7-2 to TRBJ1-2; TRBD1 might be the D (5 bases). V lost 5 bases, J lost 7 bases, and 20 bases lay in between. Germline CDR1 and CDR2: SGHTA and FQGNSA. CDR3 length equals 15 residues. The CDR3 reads CASSPRWGAGFGYTF. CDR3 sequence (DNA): TGTGCCAGCAGCCCCAGATGGGGTGCAGGGTTTGGCTACACCTTC.

The DNA for the CDR3 is TGTGCCAGCAGTTTGTGGGGGGTGAGGAACGAGCAGTACTTC. This encodes CASSLWGVRNEQYF. The chain has TRBV28 and TRBJ2-7, with a weak D call TRBD2 (6 bases). Between the trimmed V and J ends, which lost 3 bases and 5 bases, there was a span of 14 bases. From germline, CDR1 is MDHEN and CDR2 SYDVKM. This CDR3 has 14 amino acids.

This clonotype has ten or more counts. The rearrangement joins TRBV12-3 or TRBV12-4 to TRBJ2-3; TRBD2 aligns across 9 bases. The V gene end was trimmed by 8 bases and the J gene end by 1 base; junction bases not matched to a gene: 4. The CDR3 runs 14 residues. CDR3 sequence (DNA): TGTGCCAGCCGTCCTAGCGGGGGCACAGATACGCAGTATTTT. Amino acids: CASRPSGGTDTQYF.

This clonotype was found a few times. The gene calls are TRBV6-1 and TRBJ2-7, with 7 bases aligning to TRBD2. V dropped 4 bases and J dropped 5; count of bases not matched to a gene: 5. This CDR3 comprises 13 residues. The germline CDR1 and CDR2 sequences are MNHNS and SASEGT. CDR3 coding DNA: TGTGCCAGCAGTGGGCCCGGGGGGAACGAGCAGTACTTC. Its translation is CASSGPGGNEQYF.

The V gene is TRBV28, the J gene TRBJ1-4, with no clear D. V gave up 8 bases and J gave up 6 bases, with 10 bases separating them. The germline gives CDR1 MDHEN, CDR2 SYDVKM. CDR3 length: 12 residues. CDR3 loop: CASDTNHEKLFF. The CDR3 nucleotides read TGTGCCAGCGACACCAACCATGAAAAACTGTTTTTT. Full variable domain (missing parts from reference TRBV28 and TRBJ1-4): DVKVTQSSRYLVKRTGEKVFLECVQDMDHENMFWYRQDPGLGLRLIYFSYDVKMKEKGDIPEGYSVSREKKERFSLILESASTNQTSMYLCASDTNHEKLFFGSGTQLSVL.

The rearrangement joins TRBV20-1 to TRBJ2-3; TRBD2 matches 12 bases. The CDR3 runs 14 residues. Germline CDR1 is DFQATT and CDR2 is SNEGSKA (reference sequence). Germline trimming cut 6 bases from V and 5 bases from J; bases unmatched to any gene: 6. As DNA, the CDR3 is TGCAGTGCCCGAGGACTAGCGGGACTAGATACGCAGTATTTT. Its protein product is CSARGLAGLDTQYF.

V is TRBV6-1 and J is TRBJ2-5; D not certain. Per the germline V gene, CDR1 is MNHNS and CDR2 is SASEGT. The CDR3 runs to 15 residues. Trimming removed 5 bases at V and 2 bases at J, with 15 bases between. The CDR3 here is CASSSGLTLQETQYF. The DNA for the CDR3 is TGTGCCAGCAGTTCTGGGCTAACACTTCAAGAGACCCAGTACTTC.

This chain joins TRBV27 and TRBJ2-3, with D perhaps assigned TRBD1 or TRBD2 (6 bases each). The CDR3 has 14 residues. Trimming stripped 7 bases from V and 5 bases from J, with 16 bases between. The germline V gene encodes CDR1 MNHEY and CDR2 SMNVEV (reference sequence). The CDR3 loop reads CASKEGGRGDTQYF. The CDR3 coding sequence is TGTGCCAGCAAGGAGGGGGGCCGGGGAGATACGCAGTATTTT.

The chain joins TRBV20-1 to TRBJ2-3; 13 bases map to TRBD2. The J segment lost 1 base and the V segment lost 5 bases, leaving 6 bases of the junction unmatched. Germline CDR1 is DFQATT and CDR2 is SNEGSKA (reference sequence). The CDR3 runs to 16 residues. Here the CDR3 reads CSAYPGLAGGTDTQYF. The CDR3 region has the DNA TGCAGTGCTTACCCAGGACTAGCGGGGGGCACAGATACGCAGTATTTT.

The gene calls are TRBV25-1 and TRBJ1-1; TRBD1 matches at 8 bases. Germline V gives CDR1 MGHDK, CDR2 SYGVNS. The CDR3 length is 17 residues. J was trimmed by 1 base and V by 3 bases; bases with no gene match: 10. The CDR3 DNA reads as TGTGCCAGCAGTGACTCCTTCTGGACAGGGCCGAACACTGAAGCTTTCTTT. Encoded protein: CASSDSFWTGPNTEAFF. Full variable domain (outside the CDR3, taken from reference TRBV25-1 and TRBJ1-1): EADIYQTPRYLVIGTGKKITLECSQTMGHDKMYWYQQDPGMELHLIHYSYGVNSTEKGDLSSESTVSRIRTEHFPLTLESARPSHTSQYLCASSDSFWTGPNTEAFFGQGTRLTVV.

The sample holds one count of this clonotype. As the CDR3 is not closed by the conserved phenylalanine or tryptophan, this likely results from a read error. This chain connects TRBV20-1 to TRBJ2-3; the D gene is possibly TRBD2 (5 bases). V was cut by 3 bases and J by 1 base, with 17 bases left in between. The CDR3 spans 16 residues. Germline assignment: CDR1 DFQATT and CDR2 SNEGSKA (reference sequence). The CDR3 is CSARGILVLGTDTQYC. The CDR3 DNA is TGCAGTGCTAGGGGGATACTAGTTCTCGGCACAGATACGCAGTATTGT.

The CDR3 is CASQALAGQETQYF. In DNA form, the CDR3 reads TGTGCCAGCCAGGCTTTAGCGGGCCAAGAGACCCAGTACTTC. The chain has TRBV6-2 or TRBV6-3 and TRBJ2-5; 7 nucleotides line up with TRBD2. Germline CDR1 reads MNHEY; CDR2 reads SVGEGT. V shed 8 bases, J shed 1 base, and the junction held 7 bases outside the gene matches. The CDR3 consists of 14 residues.

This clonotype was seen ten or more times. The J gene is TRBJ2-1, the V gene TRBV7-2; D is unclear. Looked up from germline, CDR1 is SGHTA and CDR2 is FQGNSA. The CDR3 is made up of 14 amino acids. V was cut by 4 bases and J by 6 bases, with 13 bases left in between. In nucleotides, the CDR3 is TGTGCCAGCAGCTCCGTCCCTGTTAGCAATGAGCAGTTCTTC. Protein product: CASSSVPVSNEQFF.

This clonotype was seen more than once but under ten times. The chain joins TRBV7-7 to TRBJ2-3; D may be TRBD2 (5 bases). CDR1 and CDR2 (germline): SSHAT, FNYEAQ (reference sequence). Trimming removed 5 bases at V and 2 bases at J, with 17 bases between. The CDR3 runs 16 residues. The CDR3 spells CASSPIEGLYTDTQYF. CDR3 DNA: TGTGCCAGCAGCCCAATTGAGGGCCTCTACACAGATACGCAGTATTTT. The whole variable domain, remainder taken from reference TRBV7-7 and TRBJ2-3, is GAGVSQSPRYKVTKRGQDVTLRCDPISSHATLYWYQQALGQGPEFLTYFNYEAQPDKSGLPSDRFSAERPEGSISTLTIQRTEQRDSAMYRCASSPIEGLYTDTQYFGPGTRLTVL.

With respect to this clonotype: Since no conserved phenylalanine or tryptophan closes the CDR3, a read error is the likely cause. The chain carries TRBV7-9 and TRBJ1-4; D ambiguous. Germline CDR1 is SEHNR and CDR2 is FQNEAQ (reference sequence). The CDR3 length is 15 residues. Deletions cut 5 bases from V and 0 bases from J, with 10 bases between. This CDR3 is CASSLNSATNEKLFS. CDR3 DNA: TGTGCCAGCAGCCTCAATAGCGCAACTAATGAAAAACTGTTTTCT.

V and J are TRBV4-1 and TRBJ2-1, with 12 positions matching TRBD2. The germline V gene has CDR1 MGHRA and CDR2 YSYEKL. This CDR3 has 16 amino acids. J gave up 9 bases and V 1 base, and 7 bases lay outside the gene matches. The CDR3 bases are TGCGCCAGCAGCCAAGGACTAGCGGGGGTGGCGGGTGAGCAGTTCTTC. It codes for CASSQGLAGVAGEQFF.